This T cell receptor beta chain stems from a study of blood T cell repertoires in COVID-19. Study as a whole: The cDNA or gDNA used as material had been derived from T cells, B-cell-depleted T cells, or PBMCs.

Original analysis: Reference gene primer amplification gave estimated nucleated cell counts. Assay: immunoSEQ multiplex PCR; the TCRdb copy retains only in-frame clones and omits some. V and J calls and clone size are copied from that table; D and trimming were computed from the DNA. The repertoire consists of 100,000 to 150,000 clones, with over 70% occurring once and the leading ten covering 3.8%. Trimming took 5 bases from V and 2 from J; bases not matched to a gene: 9. The CDR3 consists of 18 residues. Germline-derived CDR1 and CDR2 are SEHNR and FQNEAQ (reference sequence). The sequenced material came from peripheral blood. This receptor was obtained from a woman in her forties or fifties with acute or convalescent COVID-19. The chain recombines TRBV7-9 with TRBJ2-5, with 15 bases identical to TRBD2. For the CDR3, the DNA is TGTGCCAGCAGCCCCGGGACTAGCGGGAGGATTCGGCAAGAGACCCAGTACTTC. It codes for CASSPGTSGRIRQETQYF. Filled out from reference TRBV7-9 and TRBJ2-5, the complete variable domain reads DTGVSQNPRHKITKRGQNVTFRCDPISEHNRLYWYRQTLGQGPEFLTYFQNEAQLEKSRLLSDRFSAERPKGSFSTLEIQRTEQGDSAMYLCASSPGTSGRIRQETQYFGPGTRLLVL.